This TCR beta chain derives from a study of CD8 T cells in Susac syndrome. An input of roughly 0.45 to 1 ug of RNA was subjected to reverse transcription using random hexamers. TCRdb ran MiXCR on the immunoSEQ multiplex PCR reads and lists one entry per CDR3 protein. The sample lists some 190,000 distinct CDR3 sequences, approximately 94% occurring once. The CDR3 covers 10 residues. Germline V lookup: CDR1 SQVTM, CDR2 ANQGSEA. The ends were cut back, 5 bases at V and 6 bases at J, with 7 bases in the middle. The sample taken for sequencing was CD4+ T cells from PBMCs. The chain uses TRBV29-1 and TRBJ1-1; D unclear. This TCR derives from a human donor in good health. CDR3 coding DNA: TGCAGCGTTATCGGCCCTGAAGCTTTCTTT. Amino acids: CSVIGPEAFF.